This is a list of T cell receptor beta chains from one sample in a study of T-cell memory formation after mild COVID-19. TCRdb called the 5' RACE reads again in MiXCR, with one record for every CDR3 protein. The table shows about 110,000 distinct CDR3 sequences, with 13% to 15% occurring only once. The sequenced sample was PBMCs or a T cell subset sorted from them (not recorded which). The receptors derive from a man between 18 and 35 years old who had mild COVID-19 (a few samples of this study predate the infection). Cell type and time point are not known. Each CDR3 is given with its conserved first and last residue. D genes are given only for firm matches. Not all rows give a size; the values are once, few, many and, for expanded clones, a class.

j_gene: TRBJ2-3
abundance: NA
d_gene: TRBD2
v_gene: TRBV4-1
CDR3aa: CASSIPGLVPTDTQYF
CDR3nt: TGCGCCAGCAGCATACCGGGACTAGTTCCCACAGATACGCAGTATTTT

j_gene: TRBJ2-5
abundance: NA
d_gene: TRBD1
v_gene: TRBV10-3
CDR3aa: CAISVDRVPETQYF
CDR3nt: TGTGCCATCAGTGTAGACAGGGTCCCGGAGACCCAGTACTTC

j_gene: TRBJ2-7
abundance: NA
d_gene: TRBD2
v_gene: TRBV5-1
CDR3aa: CASSPWPAGARYEQYF
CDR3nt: TGCGCCAGCAGCCCATGGCCAGCGGGGGCCCGCTACGAGCAGTACTTC

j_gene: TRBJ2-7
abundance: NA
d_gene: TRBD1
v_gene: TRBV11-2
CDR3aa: CASRKGTDGQYF
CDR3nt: TGTGCCAGCAGAAAAGGGACAGATGGGCAGTACTTC

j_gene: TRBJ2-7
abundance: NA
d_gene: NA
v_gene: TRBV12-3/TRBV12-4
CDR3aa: CASSSSPPYEQYF
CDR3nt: TGTGCCAGCAGTTCCTCCCCTCCCTACGAGCAGTACTTC

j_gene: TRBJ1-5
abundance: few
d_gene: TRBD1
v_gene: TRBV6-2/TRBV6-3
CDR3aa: CASSYLRGAGGTAEPQHF
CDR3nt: TGTGCCAGCAGTTACTTGAGGGGGGCAGGGGGAACTGCGGAGCCCCAGCATTTT

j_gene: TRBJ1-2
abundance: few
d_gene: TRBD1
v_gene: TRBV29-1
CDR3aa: CSVPTGVYGYTF
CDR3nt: TGCAGCGTACCGACAGGGGTCTATGGCTACACCTTC

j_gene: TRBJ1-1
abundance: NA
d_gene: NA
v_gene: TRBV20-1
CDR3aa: CSAREPRNTEAFF
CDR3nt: TGCAGTGCTAGAGAACCGCGAAACACTGAAGCTTTCTTT

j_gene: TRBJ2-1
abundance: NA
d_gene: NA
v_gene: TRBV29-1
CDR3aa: CSVREGPEQFF
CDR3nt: TGCAGCGTTAGAGAGGGACCGGAGCAGTTCTTC

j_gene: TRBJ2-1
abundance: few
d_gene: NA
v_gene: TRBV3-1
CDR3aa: CASSPLGRDISYNEQFF
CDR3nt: TGTGCCAGCAGCCCCCTGGGGAGGGACATCTCCTACAATGAGCAGTTCTTC

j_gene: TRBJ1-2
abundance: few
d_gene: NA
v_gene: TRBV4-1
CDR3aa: CASSQVLGRAIGGYTF
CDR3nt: TGCGCCAGCAGCCAAGTGCTTGGCAGGGCTATAGGTGGCTACACCTTC

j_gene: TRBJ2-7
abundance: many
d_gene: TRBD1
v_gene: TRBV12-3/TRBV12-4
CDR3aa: CASSLWDRGHEQYF
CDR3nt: TGTGCCAGCAGTTTATGGGACAGGGGTCACGAGCAGTACTTC

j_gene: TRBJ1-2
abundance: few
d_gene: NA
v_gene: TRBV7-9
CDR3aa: CARAPGYTF
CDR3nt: TGTGCCCGGGCCCCAGGCTACACCTTC

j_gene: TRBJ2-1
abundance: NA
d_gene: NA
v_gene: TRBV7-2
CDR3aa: CASSLAGLADNEQFF
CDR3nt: TGTGCCAGCAGCTTAGCTGGGCTAGCAGACAATGAGCAGTTCTTC

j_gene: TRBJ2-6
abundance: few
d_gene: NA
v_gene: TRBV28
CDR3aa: CASKSLAGANVLTF
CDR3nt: TGTGCCAGCAAAAGTCTAGCTGGGGCCAACGTCCTGACTTTC

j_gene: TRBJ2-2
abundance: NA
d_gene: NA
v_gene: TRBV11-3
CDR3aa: CASSLSEATGELFF
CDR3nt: TGTGCCAGCAGCTTAAGTGAGGCCACCGGGGAGCTGTTTTTT

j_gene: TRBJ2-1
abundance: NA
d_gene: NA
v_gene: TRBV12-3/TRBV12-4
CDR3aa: CASTDGGGHEQFF
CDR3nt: TGTGCCAGCACCGACGGTGGGGGGCATGAGCAGTTCTTC

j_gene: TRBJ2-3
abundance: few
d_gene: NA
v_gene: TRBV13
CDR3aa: CASSMSTDTQYF
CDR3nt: TGTGCCAGCAGCATGAGCACAGATACGCAGTATTTT

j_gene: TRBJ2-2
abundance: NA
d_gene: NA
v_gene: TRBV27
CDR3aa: CASKPGEDTGELFF
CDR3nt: TGTGCCAGCAAGCCCGGGGAGGACACCGGGGAGCTGTTTTTT